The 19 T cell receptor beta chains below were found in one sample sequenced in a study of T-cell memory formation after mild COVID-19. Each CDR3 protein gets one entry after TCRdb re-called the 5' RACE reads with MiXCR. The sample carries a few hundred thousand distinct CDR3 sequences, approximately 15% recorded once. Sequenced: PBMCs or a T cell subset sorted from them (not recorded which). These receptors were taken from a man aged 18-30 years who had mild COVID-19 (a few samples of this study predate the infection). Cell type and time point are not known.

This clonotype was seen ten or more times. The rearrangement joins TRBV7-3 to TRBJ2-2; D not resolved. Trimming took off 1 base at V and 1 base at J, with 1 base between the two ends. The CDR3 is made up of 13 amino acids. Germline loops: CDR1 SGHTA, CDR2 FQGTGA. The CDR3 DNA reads TGTGCCAGCAGCTTAATGAACACCGGGGAGCTGTTTTTT. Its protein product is CASSLMNTGELFF.

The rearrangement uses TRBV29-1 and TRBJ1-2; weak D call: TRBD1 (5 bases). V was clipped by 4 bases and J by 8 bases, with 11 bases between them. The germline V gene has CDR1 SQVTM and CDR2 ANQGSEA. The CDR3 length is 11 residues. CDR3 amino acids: CSVAEDTGYTF. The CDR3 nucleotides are TGCAGCGTTGCCGAGGACACGGGCTACACCTTC.

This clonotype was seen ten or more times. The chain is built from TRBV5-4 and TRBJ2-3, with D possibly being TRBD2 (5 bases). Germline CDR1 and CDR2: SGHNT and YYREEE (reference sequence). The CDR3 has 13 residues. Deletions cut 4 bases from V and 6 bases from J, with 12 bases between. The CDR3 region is CASSRTEGDTQYF. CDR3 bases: TGTGCCAGCAGCCGGACCGAGGGTGATACGCAGTATTTT. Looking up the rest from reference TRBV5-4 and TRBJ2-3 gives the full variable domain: ETGVTQSPTHLIKTRGQQVTLRCSSQSGHNTVSWYQQALGQGPQFIFQYYREEENGRGNFPPRFSGLQFPNYSSELNVNALELDDSALYLCASSRTEGDTQYFGPGTRLTVL.

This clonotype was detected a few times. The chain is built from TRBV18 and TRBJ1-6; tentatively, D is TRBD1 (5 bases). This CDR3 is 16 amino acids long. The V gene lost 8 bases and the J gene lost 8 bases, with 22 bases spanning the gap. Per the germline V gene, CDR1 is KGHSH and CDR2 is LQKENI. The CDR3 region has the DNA TGTGCCAGCACCGGACTCAAGGGGCCTTCCGATTCACCCCTCCACTTT. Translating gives CASTGLKGPSDSPLHF.

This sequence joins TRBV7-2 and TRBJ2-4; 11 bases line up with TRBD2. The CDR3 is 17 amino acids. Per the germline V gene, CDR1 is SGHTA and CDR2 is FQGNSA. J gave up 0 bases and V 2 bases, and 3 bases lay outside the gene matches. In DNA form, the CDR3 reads TGTGCCAGCAGCTTAAGACTAGCGGGACTAGCCAAAAACATTCAGTACTTC. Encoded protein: CASSLRLAGLAKNIQYF. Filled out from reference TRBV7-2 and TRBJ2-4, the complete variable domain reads GAGVSQSPSNKVTEKGKDVELRCDPISGHTALYWYRQSLGQGLEFLIYFQGNSAPDKSGLPSDRFSAERTGGSVSTLTIQRTQQEDSAVYLCASSLRLAGLAKNIQYFGAGTRLSVL.

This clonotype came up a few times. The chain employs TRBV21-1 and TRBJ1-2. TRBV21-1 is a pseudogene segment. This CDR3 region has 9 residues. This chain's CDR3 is CASAEGYTF. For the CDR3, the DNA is TGTGCCAGCGCAGAGGGCTACACCTTC.

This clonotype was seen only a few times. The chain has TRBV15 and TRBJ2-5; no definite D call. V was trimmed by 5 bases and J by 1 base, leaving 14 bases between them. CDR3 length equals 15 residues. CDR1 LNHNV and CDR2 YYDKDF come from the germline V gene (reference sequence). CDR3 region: CATSGNLGTQETQYF. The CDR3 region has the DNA TGTGCCACCAGCGGAAACCTCGGCACCCAAGAGACCCAGTACTTC.

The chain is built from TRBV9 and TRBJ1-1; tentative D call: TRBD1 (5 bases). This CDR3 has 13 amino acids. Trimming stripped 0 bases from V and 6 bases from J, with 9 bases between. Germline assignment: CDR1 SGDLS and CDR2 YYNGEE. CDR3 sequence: CASSVGGGPEAFF. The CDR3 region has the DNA TGTGCCAGCAGCGTAGGGGGGGGACCTGAAGCTTTCTTT.

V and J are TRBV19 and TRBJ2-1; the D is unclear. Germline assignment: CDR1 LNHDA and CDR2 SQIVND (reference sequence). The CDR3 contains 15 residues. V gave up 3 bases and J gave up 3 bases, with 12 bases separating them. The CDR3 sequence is CASSIPGLGYNEQFF. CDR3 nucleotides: TGTGCCAGTAGTATCCCGGGTCTTGGCTACAATGAGCAGTTCTTC.

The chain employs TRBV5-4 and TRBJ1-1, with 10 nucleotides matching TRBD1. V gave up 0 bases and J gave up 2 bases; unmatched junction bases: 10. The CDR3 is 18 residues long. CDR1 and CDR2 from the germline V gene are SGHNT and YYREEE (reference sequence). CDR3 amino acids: CASSLEFGDRGPNTEAFF. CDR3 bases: TGTGCCAGCAGCTTGGAATTCGGGGACAGGGGACCCAACACTGAAGCTTTCTTT.

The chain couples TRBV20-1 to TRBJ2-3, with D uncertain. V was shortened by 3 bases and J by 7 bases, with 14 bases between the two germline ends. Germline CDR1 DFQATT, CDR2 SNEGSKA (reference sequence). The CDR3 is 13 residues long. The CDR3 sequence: CSARAPETHTQYF. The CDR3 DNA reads TGCAGTGCTAGGGCCCCCGAGACCCATACGCAGTATTTT.

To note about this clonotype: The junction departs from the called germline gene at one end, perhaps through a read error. In DNA form, the CDR3 reads TGTGCCAGCAGCTCGGACCGCTACGGGCAGTACTTC. It translates to CASSSDRYGQYF. The chain links TRBV7-2 to TRBJ2-7; D uncertain. The CDR3 has 12 amino acids. Germline values: CDR1 SGHTA, CDR2 FQGNSA.

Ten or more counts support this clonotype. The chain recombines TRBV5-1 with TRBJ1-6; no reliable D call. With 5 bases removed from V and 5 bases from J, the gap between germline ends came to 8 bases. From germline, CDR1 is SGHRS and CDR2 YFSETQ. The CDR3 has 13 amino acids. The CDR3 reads CASSPGHNSPLHF. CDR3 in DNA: TGCGCCAGCAGTCCTGGTCATAATTCACCCCTCCACTTT.

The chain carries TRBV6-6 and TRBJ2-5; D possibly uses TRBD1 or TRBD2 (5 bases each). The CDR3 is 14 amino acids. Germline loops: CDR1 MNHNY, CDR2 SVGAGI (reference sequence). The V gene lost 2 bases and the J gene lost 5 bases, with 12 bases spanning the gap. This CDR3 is CASSYPRGTETQYF. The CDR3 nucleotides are TGTGCCAGCAGTTACCCTCGGGGCACGGAGACCCAGTACTTC.

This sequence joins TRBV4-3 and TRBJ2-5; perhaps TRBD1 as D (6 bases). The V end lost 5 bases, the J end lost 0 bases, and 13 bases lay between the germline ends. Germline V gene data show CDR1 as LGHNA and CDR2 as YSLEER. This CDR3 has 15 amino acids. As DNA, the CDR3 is TGCGCCAGCAGCTTCGGACAGACGTACCAAGAGACCCAGTACTTC. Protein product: CASSFGQTYQETQYF.

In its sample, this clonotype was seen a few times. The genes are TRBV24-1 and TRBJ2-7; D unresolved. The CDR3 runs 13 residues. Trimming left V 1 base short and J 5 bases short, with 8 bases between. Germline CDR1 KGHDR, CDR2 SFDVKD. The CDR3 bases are TGTGCCACCAGTGATTTCGGTGGGAACGAGCAGTACGTC. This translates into CATSDFGGNEQYV.

As DNA, the CDR3 is TGTGCCAGTAGGAAGAGGACAGTGAACACTGAAGCTTTCTTT. Its protein is CASRKRTVNTEAFF. The gene calls are TRBV19 and TRBJ1-1; D is perhaps TRBD1 (6 bases). Germline assignment: CDR1 LNHDA and CDR2 SQIVND (reference sequence). V shed 6 bases and J shed 0 bases, with 11 bases lying between them. The CDR3 totals 14 residues.

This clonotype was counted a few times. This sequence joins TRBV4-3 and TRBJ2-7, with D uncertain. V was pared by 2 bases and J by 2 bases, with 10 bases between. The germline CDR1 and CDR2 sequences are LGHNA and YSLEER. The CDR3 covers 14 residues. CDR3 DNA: TGCGCCAGCAGCCAACTAACCAACCCCTACGAGCAGTACTTC. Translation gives CASSQLTNPYEQYF.

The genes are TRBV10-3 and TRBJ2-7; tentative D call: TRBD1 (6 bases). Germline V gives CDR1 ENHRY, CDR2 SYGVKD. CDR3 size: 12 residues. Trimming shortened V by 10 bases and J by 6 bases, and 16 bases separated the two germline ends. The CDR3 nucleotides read TGTGCCACCAGGGGAATAGGGCCCGAGCAGTACGTC. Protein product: CATRGIGPEQYV.